A single TCR beta chain is shown here with its context. Its antigen is unidentified. The naive CD8 subset, CD45RO-negative cells positively selected for CCR7, excluded terminally differentiated effector memory CD45RA+ cells. Donors had no recently reported acute infections or vaccinations and were HIV-negative. This sample was included in a study of shared clonotypes between healthy human individuals. Study findings and constraints: When compared with the clonotypes that were shared by all four sorted-subset donors, the non-shared clonotypes turned out to have lower generation probabilities. Naive subsets usually exceeded memory subsets in estimated richness.

Assay used: immunoSEQ multiplex PCR; TCRdb lists only in-frame clones, some missing. The table has some 2 million clones, about 95% seen once. The TCR comes from a man aged 18 to 30 in good health. The sequenced sample was naive CD8+ T cells sorted from blood.

The CDR3 nucleotides read TGTGCCAGCAGTTTAGCGACGGACAGGGAGCAGTACTTC. Translating it yields CASSLATDREQYF. This chain uses TRBV27 with TRBJ2-7, with TRBD1 identical over 7 bases. CDR1 is MNHEY, CDR2 SMNVEV, per germline (reference sequence). The CDR3 loop spans 13 amino acids. V shed 2 bases, J shed 7 bases, and the junction held 5 bases outside the gene matches.